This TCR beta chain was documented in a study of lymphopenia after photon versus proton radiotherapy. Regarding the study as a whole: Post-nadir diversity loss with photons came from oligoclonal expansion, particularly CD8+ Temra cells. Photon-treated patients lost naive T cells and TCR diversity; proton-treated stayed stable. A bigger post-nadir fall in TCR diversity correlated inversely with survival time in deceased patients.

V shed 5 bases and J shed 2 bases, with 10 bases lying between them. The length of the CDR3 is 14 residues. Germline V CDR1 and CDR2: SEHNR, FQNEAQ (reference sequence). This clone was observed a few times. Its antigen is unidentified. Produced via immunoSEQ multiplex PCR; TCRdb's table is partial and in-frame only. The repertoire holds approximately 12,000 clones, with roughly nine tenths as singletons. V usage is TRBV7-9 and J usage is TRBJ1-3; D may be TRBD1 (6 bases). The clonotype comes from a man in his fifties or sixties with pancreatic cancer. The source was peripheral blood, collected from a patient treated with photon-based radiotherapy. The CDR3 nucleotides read TGTGCCAGCAGCCCCGGGACAACTGGAAACACCATATATTTT. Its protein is CASSPGTTGNTIYF.